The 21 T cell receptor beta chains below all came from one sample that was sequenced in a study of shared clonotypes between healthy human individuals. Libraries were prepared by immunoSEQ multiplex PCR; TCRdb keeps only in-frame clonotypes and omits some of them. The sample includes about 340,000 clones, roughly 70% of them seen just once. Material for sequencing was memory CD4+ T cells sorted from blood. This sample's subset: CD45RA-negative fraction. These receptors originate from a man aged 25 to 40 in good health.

CDR3 loop: CASSVASDGSYEQYF. CDR3 nucleotides: TGTGCCAGCAGCGTAGCTTCCGACGGCTCCTACGAGCAGTACTTC. The chain recombines TRBV9 with TRBJ2-7; D gene unclear. V lost 0 bases, J lost 0 bases, and 10 bases lay in between. Germline assignment: CDR1 SGDLS and CDR2 YYNGEE. The CDR3 loop spans 15 amino acids.

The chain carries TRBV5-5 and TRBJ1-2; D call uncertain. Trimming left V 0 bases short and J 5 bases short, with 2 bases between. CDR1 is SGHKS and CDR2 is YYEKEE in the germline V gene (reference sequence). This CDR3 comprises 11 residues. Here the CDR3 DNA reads TGTGCCAGCAGCTTGGCTTATGGCTACACCTTC. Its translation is CASSLAYGYTF.

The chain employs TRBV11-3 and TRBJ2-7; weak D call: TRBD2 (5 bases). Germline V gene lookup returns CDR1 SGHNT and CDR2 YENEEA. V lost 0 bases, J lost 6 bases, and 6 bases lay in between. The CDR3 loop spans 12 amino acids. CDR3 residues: CASSLDGVEQYF. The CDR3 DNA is TGTGCCAGCAGCTTAGACGGGGTCGAGCAGTACTTC.

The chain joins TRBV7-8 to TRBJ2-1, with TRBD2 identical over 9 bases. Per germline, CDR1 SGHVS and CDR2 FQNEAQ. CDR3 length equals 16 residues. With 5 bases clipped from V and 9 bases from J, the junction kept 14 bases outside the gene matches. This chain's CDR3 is CASSILSGRIDGEQFF. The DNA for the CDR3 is TGTGCCAGCAGCATCCTCAGCGGGAGGATTGATGGTGAGCAGTTCTTC.

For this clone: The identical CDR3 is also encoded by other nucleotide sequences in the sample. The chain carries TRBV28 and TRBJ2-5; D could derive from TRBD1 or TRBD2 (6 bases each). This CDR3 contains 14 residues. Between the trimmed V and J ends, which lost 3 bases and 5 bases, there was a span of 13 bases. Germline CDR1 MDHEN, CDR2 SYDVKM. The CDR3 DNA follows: TGTGCCAGCAGTTTTCTGGGGGGCCGGGAGACCCAGTACTTC. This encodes CASSFLGGRETQYF.

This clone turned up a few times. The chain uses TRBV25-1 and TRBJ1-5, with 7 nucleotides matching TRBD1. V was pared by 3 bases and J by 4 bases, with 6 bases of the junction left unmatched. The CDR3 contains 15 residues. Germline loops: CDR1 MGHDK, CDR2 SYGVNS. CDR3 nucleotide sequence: TGTGCCAGCAGTGATTCTAGGGGGCCAAATCAGCCCCAGCATTTT. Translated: CASSDSRGPNQPQHF.

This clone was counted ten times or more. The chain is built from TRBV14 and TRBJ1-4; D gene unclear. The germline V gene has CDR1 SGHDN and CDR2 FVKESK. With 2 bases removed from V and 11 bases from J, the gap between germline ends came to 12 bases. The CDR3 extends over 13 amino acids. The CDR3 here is CASSQSVAWKLFF. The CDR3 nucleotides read TGTGCCAGCAGCCAAAGTGTCGCCTGGAAACTGTTTTTT.

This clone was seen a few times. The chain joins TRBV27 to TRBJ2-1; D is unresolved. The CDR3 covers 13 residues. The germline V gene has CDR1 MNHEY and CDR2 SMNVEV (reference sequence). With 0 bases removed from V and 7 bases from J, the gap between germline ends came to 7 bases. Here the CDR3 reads CASSLSAGNEQFF. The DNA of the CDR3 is TGTGCCAGCAGTTTATCGGCCGGAAATGAGCAGTTCTTC.

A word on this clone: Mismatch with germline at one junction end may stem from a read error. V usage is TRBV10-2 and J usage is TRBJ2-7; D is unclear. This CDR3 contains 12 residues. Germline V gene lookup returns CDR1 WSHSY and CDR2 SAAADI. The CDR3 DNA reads TGCGCCAGCAGGGAGTTTAAGTACGAGCAGTACTTC. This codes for CASREFKYEQYF.

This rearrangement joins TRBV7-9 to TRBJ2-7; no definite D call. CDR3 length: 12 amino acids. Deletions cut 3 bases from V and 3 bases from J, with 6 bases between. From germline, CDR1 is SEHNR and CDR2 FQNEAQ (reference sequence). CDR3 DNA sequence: TGTGCCAGCAGCTTCCAAAGCTACGAGCAGTACTTC. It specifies CASSFQSYEQYF.

The CDR3 coding sequence is TGTGCCAGCTCCAGACTAGCAGGCGAGCAGTACTTC. Its protein product is CASSRLAGEQYF. The chain has TRBV13 and TRBJ2-7, with 7 nucleotides matching TRBD2. Unmatched junction bases numbered 7, after V lost 8 bases and J lost 6 bases. The CDR3 consists of 12 residues. Germline lookup yields CDR1 PRHDT and CDR2 FYEKMQ (reference sequence).

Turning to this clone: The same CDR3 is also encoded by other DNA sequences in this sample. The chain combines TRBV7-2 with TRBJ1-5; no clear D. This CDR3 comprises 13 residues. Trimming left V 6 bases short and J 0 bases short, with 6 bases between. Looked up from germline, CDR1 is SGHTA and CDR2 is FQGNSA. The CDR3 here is CASRENSNQPQHF. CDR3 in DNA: TGTGCCAGCAGAGAGAATAGCAATCAGCCCCAGCATTTT.

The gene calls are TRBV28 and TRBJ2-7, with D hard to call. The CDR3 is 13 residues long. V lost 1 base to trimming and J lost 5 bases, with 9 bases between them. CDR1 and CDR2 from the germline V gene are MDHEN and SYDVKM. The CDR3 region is CASSLSPVDEQYF. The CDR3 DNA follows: TGTGCCAGCAGTTTATCCCCGGTTGACGAGCAGTACTTC.

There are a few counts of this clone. The CDR3 bases are TGCGCCAGCAGCTTGTCACCCTCGAACACCGGGGAGCTGTTTTTT. It yields the protein CASSLSPSNTGELFF. The J gene is TRBJ2-2, the V gene TRBV5-1; no reliable D call. The CDR3 totals 15 residues. Germline V gene lookup returns CDR1 SGHRS and CDR2 YFSETQ. V was clipped by 1 base and J by 0 bases, with 7 bases between them.

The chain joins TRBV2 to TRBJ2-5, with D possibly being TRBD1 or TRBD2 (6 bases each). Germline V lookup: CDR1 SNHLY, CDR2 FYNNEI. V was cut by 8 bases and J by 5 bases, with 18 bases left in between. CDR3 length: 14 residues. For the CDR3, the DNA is TGTGCCAGCGGGGGGCTGGTGCACGGGGAGACCCAGTACTTC. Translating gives CASGGLVHGETQYF.

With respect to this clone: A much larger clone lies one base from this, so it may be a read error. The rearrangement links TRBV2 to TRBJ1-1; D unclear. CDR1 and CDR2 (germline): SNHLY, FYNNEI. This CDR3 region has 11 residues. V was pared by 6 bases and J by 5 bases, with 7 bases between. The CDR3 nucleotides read TGTGCCAGCAGCCTGTGGACTGAAGCTTTCTTT. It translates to CASSLWTEAFF.

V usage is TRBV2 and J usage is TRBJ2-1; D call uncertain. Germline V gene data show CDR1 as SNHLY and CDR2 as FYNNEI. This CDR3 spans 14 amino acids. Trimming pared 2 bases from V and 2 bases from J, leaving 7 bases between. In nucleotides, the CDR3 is TGTGCCAGCAGTGAAAGCCTTACCTACAATGAGCAGTTCTTC. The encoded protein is CASSESLTYNEQFF.

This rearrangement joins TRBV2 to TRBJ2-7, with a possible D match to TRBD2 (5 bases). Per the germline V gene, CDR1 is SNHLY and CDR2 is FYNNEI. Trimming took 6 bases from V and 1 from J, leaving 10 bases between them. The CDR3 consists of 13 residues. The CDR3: CASRRVGSYEQYF. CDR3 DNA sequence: TGTGCCAGCAGGCGGGTCGGATCCTACGAGCAGTACTTC.

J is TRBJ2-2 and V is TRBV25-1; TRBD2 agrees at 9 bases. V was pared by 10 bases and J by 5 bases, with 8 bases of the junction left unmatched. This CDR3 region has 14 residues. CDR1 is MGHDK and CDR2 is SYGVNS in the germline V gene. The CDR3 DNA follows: TGTGCCACAAGGCGGGAGGGCCGTACCGGGGAGCTGTTTTTT. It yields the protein CATRREGRTGELFF.

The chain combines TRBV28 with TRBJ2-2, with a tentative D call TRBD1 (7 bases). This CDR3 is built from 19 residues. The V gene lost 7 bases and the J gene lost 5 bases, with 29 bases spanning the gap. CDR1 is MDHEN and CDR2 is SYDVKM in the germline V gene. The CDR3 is CASKRQGLLTSDKTGELFF. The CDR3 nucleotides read TGTGCCAGCAAACGACAGGGACTCCTCACTAGTGATAAGACCGGGGAGCTGTTTTTT.

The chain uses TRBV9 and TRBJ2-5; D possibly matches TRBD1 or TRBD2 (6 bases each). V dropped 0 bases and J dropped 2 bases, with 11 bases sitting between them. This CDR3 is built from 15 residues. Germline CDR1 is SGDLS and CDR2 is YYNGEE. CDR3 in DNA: TGTGCCAGCAGCGTAGCGAGGGGGAGGCAAGAGACCCAGTACTTC. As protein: CASSVARGRQETQYF.